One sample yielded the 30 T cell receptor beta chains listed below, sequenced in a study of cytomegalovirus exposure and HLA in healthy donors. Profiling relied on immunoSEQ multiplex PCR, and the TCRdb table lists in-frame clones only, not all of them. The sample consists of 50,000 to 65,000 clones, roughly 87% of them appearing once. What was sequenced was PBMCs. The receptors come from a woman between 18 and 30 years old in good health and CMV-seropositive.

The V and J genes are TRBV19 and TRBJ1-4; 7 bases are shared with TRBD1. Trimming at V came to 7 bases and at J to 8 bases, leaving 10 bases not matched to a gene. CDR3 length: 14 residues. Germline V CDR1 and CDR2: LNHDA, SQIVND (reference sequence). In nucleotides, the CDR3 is TGTGCCAGTACCCTGACAGGGAGAGGGGAAAAACTGTTTTTT. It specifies CASTLTGRGEKLFF.

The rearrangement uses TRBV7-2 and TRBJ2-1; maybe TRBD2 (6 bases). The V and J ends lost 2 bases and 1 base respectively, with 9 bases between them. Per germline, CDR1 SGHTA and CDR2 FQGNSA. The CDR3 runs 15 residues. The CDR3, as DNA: TGTGCCAGCAGCTTAAGCGGAGGGTCCTACAATGAGCAGTTCTTC. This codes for CASSLSGGSYNEQFF.

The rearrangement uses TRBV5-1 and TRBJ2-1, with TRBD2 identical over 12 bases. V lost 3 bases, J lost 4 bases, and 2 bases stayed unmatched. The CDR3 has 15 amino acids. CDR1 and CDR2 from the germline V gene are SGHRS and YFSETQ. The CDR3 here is CASSYGLAGYNEQFF. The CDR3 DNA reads TGCGCCAGCAGCTATGGACTAGCGGGATACAATGAGCAGTTCTTC.

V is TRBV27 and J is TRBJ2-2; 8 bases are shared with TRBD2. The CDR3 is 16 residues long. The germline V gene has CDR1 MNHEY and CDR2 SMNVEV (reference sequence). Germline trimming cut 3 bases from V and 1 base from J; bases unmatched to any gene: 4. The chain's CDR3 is CASSFLAGKNTGELFF. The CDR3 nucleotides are TGTGCCAGCAGTTTCTTAGCGGGGAAGAACACCGGGGAGCTGTTTTTT.

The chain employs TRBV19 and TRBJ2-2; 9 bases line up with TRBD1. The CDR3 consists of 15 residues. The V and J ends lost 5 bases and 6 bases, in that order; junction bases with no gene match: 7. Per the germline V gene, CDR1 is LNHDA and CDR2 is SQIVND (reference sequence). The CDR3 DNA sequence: TGTGCCAGTAGTTTTGGACAGGGGTATGCCGGGGAGCTGTTTTTT. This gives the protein CASSFGQGYAGELFF.

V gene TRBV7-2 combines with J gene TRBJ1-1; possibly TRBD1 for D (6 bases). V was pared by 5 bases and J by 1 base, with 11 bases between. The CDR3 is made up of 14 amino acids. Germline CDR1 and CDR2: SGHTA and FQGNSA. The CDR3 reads CASSPTGSNTEAFF. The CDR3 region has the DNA TGTGCCAGCAGCCCAACAGGGTCGAACACTGAAGCTTTCTTT. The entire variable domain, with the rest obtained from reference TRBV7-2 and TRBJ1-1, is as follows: GAGVSQSPSNKVTEKGKDVELRCDPISGHTALYWYRQSLGQGLEFLIYFQGNSAPDKSGLPSDRFSAERTGGSVSTLTIQRTQQEDSAVYLCASSPTGSNTEAFFGQGTRLTVV.

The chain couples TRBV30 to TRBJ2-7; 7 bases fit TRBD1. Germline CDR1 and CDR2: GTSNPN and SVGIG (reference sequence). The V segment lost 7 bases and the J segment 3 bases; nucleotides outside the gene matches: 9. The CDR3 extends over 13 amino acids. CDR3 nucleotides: TGTGCCTCTAACCGGGACAGCCTCTACGAGCAGTACTTC. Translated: CASNRDSLYEQYF.

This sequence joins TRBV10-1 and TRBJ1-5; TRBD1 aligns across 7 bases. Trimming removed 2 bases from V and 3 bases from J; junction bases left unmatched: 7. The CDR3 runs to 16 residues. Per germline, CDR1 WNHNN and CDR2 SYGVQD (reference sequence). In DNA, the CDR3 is TGCGCCAGCAGTGAGCCTCCCACAGGGGACAATCAGCCCCAGCATTTT. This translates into CASSEPPTGDNQPQHF.

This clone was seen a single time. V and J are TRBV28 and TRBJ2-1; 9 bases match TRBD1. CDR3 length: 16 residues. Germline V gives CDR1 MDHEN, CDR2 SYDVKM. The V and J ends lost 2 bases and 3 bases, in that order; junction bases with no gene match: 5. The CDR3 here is CASSLIGQGNYNEQFF. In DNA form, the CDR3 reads TGTGCCAGCAGTTTAATCGGACAGGGGAACTACAATGAGCAGTTCTTC.

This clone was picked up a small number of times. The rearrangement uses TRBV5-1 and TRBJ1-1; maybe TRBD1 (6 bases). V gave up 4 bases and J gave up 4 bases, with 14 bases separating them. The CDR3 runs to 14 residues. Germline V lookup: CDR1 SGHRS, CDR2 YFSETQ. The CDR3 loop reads CASSVTGFGTEAFF. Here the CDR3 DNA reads TGCGCCAGCAGCGTAACAGGGTTCGGCACTGAAGCTTTCTTT.

CDR3 DNA: TGTGCCAGCAAGGGGGATCTACACGAGCAGTACTTC. This sequence encodes CASKGDLHEQYF. V usage is TRBV27 and J usage is TRBJ2-7; TRBD1 might be the D (6 bases). Trimming left V 7 bases short and J 5 bases short, with 12 bases between. Germline loops: CDR1 MNHEY, CDR2 SMNVEV (reference sequence). The CDR3 length is 12 residues.

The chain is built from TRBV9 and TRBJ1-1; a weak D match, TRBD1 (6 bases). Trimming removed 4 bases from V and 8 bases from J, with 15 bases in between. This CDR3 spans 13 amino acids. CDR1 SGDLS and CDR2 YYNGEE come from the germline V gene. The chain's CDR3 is CASSKGTGLEAFF. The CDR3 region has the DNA TGTGCCAGCAGCAAAGGTACAGGGCTGGAAGCTTTCTTT.

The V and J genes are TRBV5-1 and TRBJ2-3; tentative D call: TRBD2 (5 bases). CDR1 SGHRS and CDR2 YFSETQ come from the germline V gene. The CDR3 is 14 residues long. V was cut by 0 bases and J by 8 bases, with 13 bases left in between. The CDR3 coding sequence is TGCGCCAGCAGCTTGGAGCGATTGGGAGTTACGCAGTATTTT. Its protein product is CASSLERLGVTQYF.

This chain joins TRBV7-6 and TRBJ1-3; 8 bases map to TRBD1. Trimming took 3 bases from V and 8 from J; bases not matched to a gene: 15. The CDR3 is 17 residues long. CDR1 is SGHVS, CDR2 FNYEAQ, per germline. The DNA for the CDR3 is TGTGCCAGCAGCTTCGGACAGGGAAGTCAGTTAGGGGACACCATATATTTT. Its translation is CASSFGQGSQLGDTIYF.

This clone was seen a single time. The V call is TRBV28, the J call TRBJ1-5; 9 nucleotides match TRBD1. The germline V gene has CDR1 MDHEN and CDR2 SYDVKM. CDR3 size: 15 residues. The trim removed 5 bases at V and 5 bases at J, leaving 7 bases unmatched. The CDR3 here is CASSGGQGKDQPQHF. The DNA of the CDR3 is TGTGCCAGCAGTGGGGGACAGGGAAAGGATCAGCCCCAGCATTTT.

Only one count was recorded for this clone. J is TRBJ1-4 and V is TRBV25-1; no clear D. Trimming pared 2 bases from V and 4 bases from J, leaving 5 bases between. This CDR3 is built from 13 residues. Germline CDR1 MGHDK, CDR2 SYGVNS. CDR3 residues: CASSEPLNEKLFF. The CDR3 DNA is TGTGCCAGCAGTGAACCCCTTAATGAAAAACTGTTTTTT.

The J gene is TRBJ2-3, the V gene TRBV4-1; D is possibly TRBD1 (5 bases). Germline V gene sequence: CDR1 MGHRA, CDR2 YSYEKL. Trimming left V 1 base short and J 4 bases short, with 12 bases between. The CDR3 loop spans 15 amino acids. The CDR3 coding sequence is TGCGCCAGCAGCCAAGTCGGCGCGACAGCAGATACGCAGTATTTT. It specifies CASSQVGATADTQYF.

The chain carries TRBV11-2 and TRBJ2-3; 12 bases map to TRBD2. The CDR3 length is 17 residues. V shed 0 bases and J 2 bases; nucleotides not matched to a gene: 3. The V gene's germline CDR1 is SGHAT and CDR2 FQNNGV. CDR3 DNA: TGTGCCAGCAGCTTAGAACTAGCGGGGGGTAACACAGATACGCAGTATTTT. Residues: CASSLELAGGNTDTQYF. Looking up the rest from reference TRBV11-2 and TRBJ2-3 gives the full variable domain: EAGVAQSPRYKIIEKRQSVAFWCNPISGHATLYWYQQILGQGPKLLIQFQNNGVVDDSQLPKDRFSAERLKGVDSTLKIQPAKLEDSAVYLCASSLELAGGNTDTQYFGPGTRLTVL.

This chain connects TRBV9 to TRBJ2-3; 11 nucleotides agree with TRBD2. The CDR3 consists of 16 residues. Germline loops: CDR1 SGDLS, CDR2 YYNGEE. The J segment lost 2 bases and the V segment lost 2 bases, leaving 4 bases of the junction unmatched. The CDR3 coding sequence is TGTGCCAGCAGCGTCCCTAGCGGGGGGATCACAGATACGCAGTATTTT. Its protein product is CASSVPSGGITDTQYF.

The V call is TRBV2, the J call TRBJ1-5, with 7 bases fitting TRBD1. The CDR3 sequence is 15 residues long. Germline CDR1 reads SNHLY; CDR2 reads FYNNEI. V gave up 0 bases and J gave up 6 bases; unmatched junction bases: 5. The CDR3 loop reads CASSEAAGGGQPQHF. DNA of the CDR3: TGTGCCAGCAGTGAAGCGGCAGGGGGAGGTCAGCCCCAGCATTTT.

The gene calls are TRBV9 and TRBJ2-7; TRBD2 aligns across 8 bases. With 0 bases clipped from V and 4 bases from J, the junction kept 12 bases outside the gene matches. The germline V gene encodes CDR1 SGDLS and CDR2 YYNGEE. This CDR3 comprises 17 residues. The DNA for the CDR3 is TGTGCCAGCAGCGTAGGGTTAGCGGGGAGCCCCTCATACGAGCAGTACTTC. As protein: CASSVGLAGSPSYEQYF.

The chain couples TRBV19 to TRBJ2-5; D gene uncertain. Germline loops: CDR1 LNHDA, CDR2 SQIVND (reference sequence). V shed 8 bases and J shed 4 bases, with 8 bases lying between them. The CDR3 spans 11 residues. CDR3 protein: CASSGRETQYF. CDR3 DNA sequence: TGTGCCAGTTCAGGCCGAGAGACCCAGTACTTC.

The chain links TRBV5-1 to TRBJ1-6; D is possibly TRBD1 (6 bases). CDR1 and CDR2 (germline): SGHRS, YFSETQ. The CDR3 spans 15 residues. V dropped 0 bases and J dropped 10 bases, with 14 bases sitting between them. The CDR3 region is CASSLAGRGRSPLHF. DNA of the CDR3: TGCGCCAGCAGCTTGGCTGGCAGGGGAAGATCACCCCTCCACTTT.

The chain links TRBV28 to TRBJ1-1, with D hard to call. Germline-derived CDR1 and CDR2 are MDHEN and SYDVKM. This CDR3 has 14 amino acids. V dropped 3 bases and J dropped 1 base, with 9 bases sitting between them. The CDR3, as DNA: TGTGCCAGCAGTTTTGCCAGATCGAACACTGAAGCTTTCTTT. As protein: CASSFARSNTEAFF.

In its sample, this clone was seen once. In DNA, the CDR3 is TGTGCCAGCAGCGTGACAGGGGGCACCTACGAGCAGTACTTC. It encodes CASSVTGGTYEQYF. The chain is built from TRBV9 and TRBJ2-7, with TRBD1 matching over 10 bases. The germline V gene encodes CDR1 SGDLS and CDR2 YYNGEE. The CDR3 runs 14 residues. The trim removed 2 bases at V and 2 bases at J, leaving 1 base unmatched.

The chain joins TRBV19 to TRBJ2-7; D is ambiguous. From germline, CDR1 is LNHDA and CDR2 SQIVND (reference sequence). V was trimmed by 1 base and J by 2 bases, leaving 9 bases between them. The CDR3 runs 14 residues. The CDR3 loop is CASSIGPGTYEQYF. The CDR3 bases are TGTGCCAGTAGTATAGGTCCAGGCACCTACGAGCAGTACTTC.

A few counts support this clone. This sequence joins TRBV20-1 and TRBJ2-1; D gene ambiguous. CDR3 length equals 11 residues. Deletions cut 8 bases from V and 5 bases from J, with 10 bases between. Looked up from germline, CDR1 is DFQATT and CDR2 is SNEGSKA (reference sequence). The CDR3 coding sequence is TGCAGTTTGGGCAAAGACAATGAGCAGTTCTTC. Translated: CSLGKDNEQFF.

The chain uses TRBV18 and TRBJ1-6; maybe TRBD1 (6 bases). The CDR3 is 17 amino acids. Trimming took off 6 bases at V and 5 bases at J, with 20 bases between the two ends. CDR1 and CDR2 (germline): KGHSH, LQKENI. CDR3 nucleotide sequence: TGTGCCAGCTCCGCGGGACGGGGGGCCGTGGATAATTCACCCCTCCACTTT. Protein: CASSAGRGAVDNSPLHF.

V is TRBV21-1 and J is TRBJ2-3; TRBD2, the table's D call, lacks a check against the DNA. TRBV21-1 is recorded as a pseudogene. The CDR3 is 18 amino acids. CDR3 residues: CASSKETSGKGGTDTQYF. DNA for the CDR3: TGTGCCAGCAGCAAAGAGACTAGCGGCAAGGGGGGCACAGATACGCAGTATTTT.

The DNA of the CDR3 is TGTGCCAGCAGCCCACAGGGGCCAGGCGAAAAACTGTTTTTT. Its protein product is CASSPQGPGEKLFF. The V and J genes are TRBV6-5 and TRBJ1-4, with 7 nucleotides matching TRBD1. Germline V lookup: CDR1 MNHEY, CDR2 SVGAGI. The CDR3 runs 14 residues. Losses at the gene ends were 6 bases for V and 8 bases for J; bases not matched to a gene: 9.